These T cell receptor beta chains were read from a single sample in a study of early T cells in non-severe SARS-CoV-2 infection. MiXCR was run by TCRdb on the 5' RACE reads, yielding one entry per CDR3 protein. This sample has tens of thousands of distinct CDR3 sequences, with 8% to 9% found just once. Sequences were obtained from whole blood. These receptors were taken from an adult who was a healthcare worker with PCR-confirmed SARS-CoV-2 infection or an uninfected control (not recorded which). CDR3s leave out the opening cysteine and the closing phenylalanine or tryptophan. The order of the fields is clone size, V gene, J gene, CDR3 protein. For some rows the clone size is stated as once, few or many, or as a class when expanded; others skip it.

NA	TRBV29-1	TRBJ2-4	SGITSQNIQY
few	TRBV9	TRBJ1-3	ASSVDGLASGNTIY
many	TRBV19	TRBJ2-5	ASSPSGLFQETQY
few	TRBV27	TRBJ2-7	ASSLVWQGTYEQY
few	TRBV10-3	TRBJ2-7	AISAAGTAEQY
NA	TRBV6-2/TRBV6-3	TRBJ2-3	ASSRDRSTDTQY
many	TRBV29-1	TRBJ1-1	SVEGTEAF
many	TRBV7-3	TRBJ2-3	ASSSGAGDTQY
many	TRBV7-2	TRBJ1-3	ASSAASGNTIY
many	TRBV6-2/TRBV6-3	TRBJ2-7	ASTTLREGQTFSYEQY
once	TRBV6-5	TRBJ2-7	ASNQGGAYEQY
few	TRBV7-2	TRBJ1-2	ASSSRRSNYGYT
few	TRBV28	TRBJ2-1	ASSDGTWQF
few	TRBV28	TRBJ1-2	ASSFSAFYGYT
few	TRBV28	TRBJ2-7	ASSSMTGTSSYEQY
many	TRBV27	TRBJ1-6	ASSLLGSTHSPLH
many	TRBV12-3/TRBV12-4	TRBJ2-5	ASTLGQLSEETQY
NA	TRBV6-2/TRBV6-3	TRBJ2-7	ASSPRGEAYEQY
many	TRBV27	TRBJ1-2	ASSPRPGQGAHT
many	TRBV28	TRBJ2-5	AAAGETQY
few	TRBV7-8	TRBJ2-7	ASSLARGGSSYEQY
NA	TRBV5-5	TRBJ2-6	ASSRAHRDSSSGANVLT
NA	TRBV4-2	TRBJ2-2	ASSQDPDTNTGELF